The rows below give T cell receptor beta chains drawn from one sample of a study of blood T cell repertoires in COVID-19. Only in-frame clones appear in the TCRdb table, and some are missing; sequencing was by immunoSEQ multiplex PCR. The table has some 200,000 clones, approximately 83% seen once; the top ten hold less than 3%. The sample consisted of peripheral blood. Receptors were obtained from a human donor with acute or convalescent COVID-19. The donor label of this sample is uncertain. The CDR3 runs from the conserved cysteine through the conserved F or W. The order of the fields is clone size, V gene, D gene, J gene, CDR3 DNA, CDR3 protein. The D gene is left open where the match is weak. Size tells how often a clone was seen (once, few, many) or the class of an expanded clone, and some rows leave it out.

>NA|TRBV19|NA|TRBJ2-5
TGTGCCAGTAGTCCCCGGGCCCGGGGTACCGAGACCCAGTACTTC
CASSPRARGTETQYF
>NA|TRBV6-5|TRBD1|TRBJ2-1
TGTGCCAGCATAGGGACAGGCGTCTCCAATGAGCAGTTCTTC
CASIGTGVSNEQFF
>NA|TRBV3-1/TRBV3-2|TRBD1|TRBJ2-1
TGTGCCAGCAGCCAAAGGGACAGGGGTTACAATGAGCAGTTCTTC
CASSQRDRGYNEQFF
>NA|TRBV7-3|NA|TRBJ2-2
TGTGCCAGCAGCTTACAACAGGCGTCCACCGGGGAGCTGTTTTTT
CASSLQQASTGELFF
>NA|TRBV12-3/TRBV12-4|NA|TRBJ2-2
TGTGCCAGCGCCGGGCGGGGCACCGGGGAGCTGTTTTTT
CASAGRGTGELFF
>NA|TRBV30|NA|TRBJ2-3
TGTGCCTGGAGTCTTTCGACTAGAGGCACAGATACGCAGTATTTT
CAWSLSTRGTDTQYF
>NA|TRBV14|TRBD2|TRBJ2-3
TGTGCCAGCAGCCAAGAATGGCCGGGACTAGCGCCTCCGGTGCAGTATTTT
CASSQEWPGLAPPVQYF
>NA|TRBV3-1/TRBV3-2|NA|TRBJ1-1
TGTGCCAGCAGCCAAGAGGGTTCAGGGACTGAAGCTTTCTTT
CASSQEGSGTEAFF
>NA|TRBV5-3|TRBD1|TRBJ2-7
TGTGCCAGAAGTTACAGGTGGGACAGTGATGAGTACTTC
CARSYRWDSDEYF
>few|TRBV7-8|NA|TRBJ2-7
TGTGCCAGCAGCACTCCGGACTACCCCTCGGGTGAGCAGTACTTC
CASSTPDYPSGEQYF
>NA|TRBV7-2|TRBD1|TRBJ1-1
TGTGCCAGCAGCTCTCACCCGGGACAGGGAGAAGCTTTCTTT
CASSSHPGQGEAFF
>few|TRBV9|NA|TRBJ2-7
TGTGCCAGCAGCACCCAGGGACAAACCTACGAGCAGTACTTC
CASSTQGQTYEQYF
>NA|TRBV4-2|NA|TRBJ1-5
TGTGCCAGCAGCCCCGGGAGCGATTATAGCAATCAGCCCCAGCATTTT
CASSPGSDYSNQPQHF
>NA|TRBV12-5|NA|TRBJ2-7
TGTGCTAGTGGTCCCCGATTACAGGAGCAGTACTTC
CASGPRLQEQYF
>NA|TRBV27|TRBD2|TRBJ2-7
TGTGCCAGCAGTTTGACTCTAGCGGGAGGAGGTTCCTACGAGCAGTACTTC
CASSLTLAGGGSYEQYF
>NA|TRBV28|NA|TRBJ2-2
TGTGCCAGCAGTAGGGATATAGGGGGAGACACCGGGGAGCTGTTTTTT
CASSRDIGGDTGELFF
>NA|TRBV4-1|NA|TRBJ1-2
TGCGCCAGCAGCCCAACGGGGGGGTATGGCTACACCTTC
CASSPTGGYGYTF
>NA|TRBV2|NA|TRBJ1-3
TGTGCCAGCAGTGAAGAGGCCGGGAGCTCTGGAAACACCATATATTTT
CASSEEAGSSGNTIYF
>NA|TRBV5-1|TRBD1|TRBJ1-4
TGCGCCAGCAGCTACCACCGACAGGGATGGGATGAAAAACTGTTTTTT
CASSYHRQGWDEKLFF
>NA|TRBV2|TRBD2|TRBJ2-3
TGTGCCAGCAGGGTTAGCGGGACACGCACAGATACGCAGTATTTT
CASRVSGTRTDTQYF
>NA|TRBV29-1|TRBD2|TRBJ2-1
TGCAGCGTTGGGGGACTAGCGGGAGGTCGGTACAATGAGCAGTTCTTC
CSVGGLAGGRYNEQFF
>few|TRBV11-2|NA|TRBJ2-7
TGTGCCAGCAGCTTCACGGGTTCCGCCTACGAGCAGTACTTC
CASSFTGSAYEQYF
>NA|TRBV5-1|NA|TRBJ2-3
TGCGCCAGCAGTTGGGAGGGGGACACAGATACGCAGTATTTT
CASSWEGDTDTQYF
>NA|TRBV5-1|NA|TRBJ1-2
TGCGCCAGCAGCTTGGTGGCCGAAGGGGCCTATGGCTACACCTTC
CASSLVAEGAYGYTF
>NA|TRBV5-1|NA|TRBJ2-7
TGCGCCAGCAGCTTGCGGGCGGGCCCCTCCTACGAGCAGTACTTC
CASSLRAGPSYEQYF
>NA|TRBV7-3|TRBD2|TRBJ2-1
TGTGCCAGCAGCTTAAGACTAGCGGGGGCAAATGAGCAGTTCTTC
CASSLRLAGANEQFF
>NA|TRBV3-1/TRBV3-2|TRBD2|TRBJ2-1
TGTGCCAGCAGCCGACTAGCGGGAGCCACGGGCAATGAGCAGTTCTTC
CASSRLAGATGNEQFF
>NA|TRBV27|NA|TRBJ1-2
TGTGCCAGCCGTGCGGGGGGGTATGGCTACACCTTC
CASRAGGYGYTF
>NA|TRBV5-1|NA|TRBJ1-2
TGCGCCAGCAGCGAAGAGAGGAGCTATGGCTACACCTTC
CASSEERSYGYTF
>NA|TRBV29-1|TRBD2|TRBJ2-7
TGCAGCGTTTTAACCGGGACTAGCGGGTCCTACGAGCAGTACTTC
CSVLTGTSGSYEQYF
>NA|TRBV20-1|NA|TRBJ2-5
TGCAGTGCTAGTGAACTAGGGGGAGCGAGGCAAGAGACCCAGTACTTC
CSASELGGARQETQYF
>NA|TRBV27|NA|TRBJ1-5
TGTGCCAGCAGTTTATTCAGGGGAGGCAATCAGCCCCAGCATTTT
CASSLFRGGNQPQHF
>NA|TRBV9|NA|TRBJ1-2
TGTGCCAGCAGCGTAGCAGACTGGCCCCTAGGCTACACCTTC
CASSVADWPLGYTF
>NA|TRBV7-2|TRBD2|TRBJ2-7
TGTGCCAGCAGCCTAAGCGGGGGCCCCTATGAGCAGTACTTC
CASSLSGGPYEQYF
>NA|TRBV9|TRBD1|TRBJ2-3
TGTGCCAGCAGCTCCAGGACAGGGGGAATGGATACGCAGTATTTT
CASSSRTGGMDTQYF
>NA|TRBV27|TRBD1|TRBJ1-2
TGTGCCAGCAGTTGGGACAGAAACTATGGCTACACCTTC
CASSWDRNYGYTF
>NA|TRBV6-2/TRBV6-3|NA|TRBJ1-3
TGTGCCAGCAGTTACGACGTTCGGGACTACTCTGGAAACACCATATATTTT
CASSYDVRDYSGNTIYF
>NA|TRBV6-5|NA|TRBJ2-1
TGTGCCTCCCGGGTCCTTAACAATGAGCAGTTCTTC
CASRVLNNEQFF
>once|TRBV11-3|NA|TRBJ2-7
TGTGCCAGCAGCTTAGGGACTTCCGAGCAGTACTTC
CASSLGTSEQYF
>NA|TRBV5-1|NA|TRBJ1-4
TGCGCCAGCAGCCTAGCACCGGGCGATAATGAAAAACTGTTTTTT
CASSLAPGDNEKLFF
>NA|TRBV5-5|NA|TRBJ2-7
TGTGCCAGCAGCTTGAATATGCGGGGCGAGCGTCCGCAGTACTTC
CASSLNMRGERPQYF
>NA|TRBV29-1|NA|TRBJ2-7
TGCAGCGTTGAAGCTCAGGGTAGCTCCTACGAGCAGTACTTC
CSVEAQGSSYEQYF
>NA|TRBV7-3|NA|TRBJ2-6
TGTGCCAGCAGTCCGAGCTCTGGGGCCAACGTCCTGACTTTC
CASSPSSGANVLTF
>NA|TRBV5-1|TRBD2|TRBJ2-1
TGCGCCAGCAGCTCTATTAGCGGGACCTACAATGAGCAGTTCTTC
CASSSISGTYNEQFF
>NA|TRBV18|TRBD1|TRBJ1-1
TGTGCCAGCTCACGGAAACAGGGGCCCACTGAAGCTTTCTTT
CASSRKQGPTEAFF
>NA|TRBV5-1|NA|TRBJ1-5
TGCGCCAGCAGTCCAACAGGCCCAAATCAGCCCCAGCATTTT
CASSPTGPNQPQHF
>few|TRBV5-5|TRBD1|TRBJ1-1
TGTGCCAGCAGCTGGGGACAGCCGAACACTGAAGCTTTCTTT
CASSWGQPNTEAFF